A single T cell receptor (beta chain) is shown here with its context. These data originate in a study of blood T cell repertoires in COVID-19. Whole-study context: Researchers got acute and convalescent COVID-19 samples from the United States, Italy and Spain. Sample material is recorded as cDNA or gDNA derived from T cells, B-cell-depleted T cells, or PBMCs.

Study processing details: It was from reference gene primer amplification that nucleated cell counts were estimated. The data were produced by immunoSEQ multiplex PCR, yet TCRdb's version contains in-frame clones alone and is incomplete. V, J and clone size were drawn from that table, and D and trimming were deduced from the DNA. The data hold roughly 97,000 clones, with about four fifths observed a single time. The CDR3 spans 14 residues. Germline V CDR1 and CDR2: KGHSH, LQKENI. V dropped 3 bases and J dropped 3 bases, with 12 bases sitting between them. Sequencing was done on a sample of peripheral blood. The TCR sequence derives from a woman older than 75 with active or convalescent COVID-19. This chain links TRBV18 with TRBJ2-7, with a possible D match to TRBD1 (5 bases). The CDR3 nucleotides read TGTGCCAGCTCACCGAACCTCAGGGACTACGAGCAGTACTTC. Translating it yields CASSPNLRDYEQYF.